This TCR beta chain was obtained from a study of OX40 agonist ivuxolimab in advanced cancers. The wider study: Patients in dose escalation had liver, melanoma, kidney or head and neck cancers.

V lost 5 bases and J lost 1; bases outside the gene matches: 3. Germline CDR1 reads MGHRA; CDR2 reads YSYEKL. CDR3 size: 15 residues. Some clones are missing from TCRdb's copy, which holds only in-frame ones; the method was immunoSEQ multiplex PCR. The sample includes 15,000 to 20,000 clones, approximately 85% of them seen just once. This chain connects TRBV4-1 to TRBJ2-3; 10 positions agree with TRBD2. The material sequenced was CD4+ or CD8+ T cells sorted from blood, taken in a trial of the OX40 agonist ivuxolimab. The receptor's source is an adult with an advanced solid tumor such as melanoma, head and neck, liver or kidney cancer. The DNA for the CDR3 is TGCGCCAGCAGCGAAACTAGCGGGGGCACAGATACGCAGTATTTT. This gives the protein CASSETSGGTDTQYF.